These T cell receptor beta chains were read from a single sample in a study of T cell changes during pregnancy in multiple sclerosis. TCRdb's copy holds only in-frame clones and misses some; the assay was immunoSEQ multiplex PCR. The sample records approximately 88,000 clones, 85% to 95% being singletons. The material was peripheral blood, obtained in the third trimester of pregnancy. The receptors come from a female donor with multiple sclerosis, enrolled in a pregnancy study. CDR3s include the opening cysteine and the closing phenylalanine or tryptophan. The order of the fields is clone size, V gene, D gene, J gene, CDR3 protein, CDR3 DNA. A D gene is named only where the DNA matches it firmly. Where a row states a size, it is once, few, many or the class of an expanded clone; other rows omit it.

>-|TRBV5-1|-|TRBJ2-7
CASSLAGGIYEQYF
TGCGCCAGCAGCTTAGCTGGAGGGATCTACGAGCAGTACTTC
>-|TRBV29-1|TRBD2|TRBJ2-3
CSAEVGGGTQYF
TGCAGCGCCGAGGTCGGGGGGGGTACGCAGTATTTT
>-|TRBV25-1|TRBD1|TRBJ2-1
CASSQGTGTGLNEQFF
TGTGCCAGCAGTCAAGGGACTGGGACAGGGTTAAATGAGCAGTTCTTC
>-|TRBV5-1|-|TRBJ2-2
CASSRVPGSLSGELFF
TGCGCCAGCAGCAGGGTCCCCGGGAGCTTATCTGGGGAGCTGTTTTTT
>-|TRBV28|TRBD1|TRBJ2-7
CASNAGGYEQYF
TGTGCCAGCAACGCAGGGGGATACGAGCAGTACTTC
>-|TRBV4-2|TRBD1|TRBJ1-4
CASSQEAGGNEKLFF
TGTGCCAGCAGCCAAGAAGCAGGGGGTAATGAAAAACTGTTTTTT
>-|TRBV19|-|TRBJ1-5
CASSSPDNQPQHF
TGTGCCAGTAGTTCACCAGACAATCAGCCCCAGCATTTT
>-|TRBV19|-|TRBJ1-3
CASSMLVPGNTIYF
TGTGCCAGTAGTATGTTAGTTCCTGGAAACACCATATATTTT
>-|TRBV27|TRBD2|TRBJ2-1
CASSLGLAGINEQFF
TGTGCCAGCAGTTTAGGACTAGCGGGAATAAATGAGCAGTTCTTC
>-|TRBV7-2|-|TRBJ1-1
CASSLVIARGAFF
TGTGCCAGCAGCTTAGTGATTGCCCGGGGGGCTTTCTTT
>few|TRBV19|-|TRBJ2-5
CASSPGGYETQYF
TGTGCCAGTAGTCCAGGGGGGTACGAGACCCAGTACTTC
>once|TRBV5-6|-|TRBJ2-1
CASTRGGVGEQFF
TGTGCCAGCACCCGAGGAGGAGTGGGTGAGCAGTTCTTC
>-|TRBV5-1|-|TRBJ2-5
CASSRGQQETQYF
TGCGCCAGCAGCAGGGGTCAACAAGAGACCCAGTACTTC
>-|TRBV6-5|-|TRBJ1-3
CATKQGPSGNTIYF
TGTGCCACGAAACAGGGACCCTCTGGAAACACCATATATTTT
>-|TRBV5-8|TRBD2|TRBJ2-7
CASPILASYSYEQYF
TGTGCCAGCCCTATACTAGCGTCTTACTCCTACGAGCAGTACTTC
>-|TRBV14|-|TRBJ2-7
CASSHGYEQYF
TGTGCCAGCAGCCACGGGTACGAGCAGTACTTC
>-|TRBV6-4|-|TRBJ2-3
CASSESGISTDTQYF
TGTGCCAGCAGTGAATCCGGGATCAGCACAGATACGCAGTATTTT
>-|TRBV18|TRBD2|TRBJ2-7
CASSGLAGAEQYF
TGTGCCAGCTCGGGACTAGCGGGTGCCGAGCAGTACTTC
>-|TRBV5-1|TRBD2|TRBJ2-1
CASSLRREHNEQFF
TGCGCCAGCAGCTTGCGGCGGGAGCACAATGAGCAGTTCTTC
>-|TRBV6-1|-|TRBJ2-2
CASTLEPGELFF
TGTGCCAGCACGTTAGAGCCCGGGGAGCTGTTTTTT
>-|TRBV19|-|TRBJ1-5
CASSTDSPPISNQPQHF
TGTGCCAGTAGTACCGACAGTCCCCCCATTAGCAATCAGCCCCAGCATTTT
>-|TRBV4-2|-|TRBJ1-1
CASSARNTEAFF
TGTGCCTCATCCGCGCGGAACACTGAAGCTTTCTTT
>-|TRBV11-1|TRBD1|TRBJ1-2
CASSELQTGNYGYTF
TGTGCCAGCAGCGAGCTCCAGACAGGGAACTATGGCTACACCTTC
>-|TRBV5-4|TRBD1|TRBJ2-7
CASSLVQGAEQYF
TGTGCCAGCAGCTTGGTACAGGGGGCCGAGCAGTACTTC
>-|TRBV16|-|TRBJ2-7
CASSSSLGGEQYF
TGTGCCAGCAGCTCCTCACTGGGAGGAGAGCAGTACTTC
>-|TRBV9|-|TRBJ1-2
CASSVDREGYTF
TGTGCCAGCAGCGTAGACAGGGAGGGCTACACCTTC
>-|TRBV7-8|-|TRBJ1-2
CASSPAGSVSGYTF
TGTGCCAGCAGCCCCGCGGGGAGTGTGAGCGGCTACACCTTC
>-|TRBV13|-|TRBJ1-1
CASSLGVGSRNTEAFF
TGTGCCAGCAGCTTAGGTGTTGGGAGCCGGAACACTGAAGCTTTCTTT
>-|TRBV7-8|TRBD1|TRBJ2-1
CASSPTGSNEQFF
TGTGCCAGCAGCCCGACAGGGTCCAATGAGCAGTTCTTC
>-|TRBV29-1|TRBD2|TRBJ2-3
CSVGGRNTDTQYF
TGCAGCGTTGGCGGGAGGAACACAGATACGCAGTATTTT
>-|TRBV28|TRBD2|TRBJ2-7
CASSRLAGTSYEQYF
TGTGCCAGCAGTCGACTAGCGGGGACCTCCTACGAGCAGTACTTC
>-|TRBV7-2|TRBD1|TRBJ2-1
CASSSGQGRDEQFF
TGTGCCAGCAGCTCGGGACAGGGTCGGGATGAGCAGTTCTTC
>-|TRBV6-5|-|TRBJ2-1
CASTFGGPYNEQFF
TGTGCCAGCACGTTTGGAGGGCCCTACAATGAGCAGTTCTTC
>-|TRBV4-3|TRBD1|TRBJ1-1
CASSQQGASPAFF
TGCGCCAGCAGCCAACAGGGGGCCAGCCCAGCTTTCTTT
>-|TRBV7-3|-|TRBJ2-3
CASSRQTTDTQYF
TGTGCCAGCAGCCGACAGACCACAGATACGCAGTATTTT
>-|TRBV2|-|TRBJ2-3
CASSRQPTDTQYF
TGTGCCAGCTCCCGACAGCCAACAGATACGCAGTATTTT
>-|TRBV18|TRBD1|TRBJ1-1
CASSKSKGANTEAFF
TGTGCCAGCTCAAAGTCAAAGGGGGCGAACACTGAAGCTTTCTTT
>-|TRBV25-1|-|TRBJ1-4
CASSGGLSNEKLFF
TGTGCCAGCAGTGGGGGGCTCTCTAATGAAAAACTGTTTTTT
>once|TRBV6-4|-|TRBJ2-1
CASSEDYGNYNEQFF
TGTGCCAGCAGTGAAGACTACGGGAACTACAATGAGCAGTTCTTC
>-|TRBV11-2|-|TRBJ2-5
CASSPGMRETQYF
TGTGCCAGCAGTCCAGGGATGCGAGAGACCCAGTACTTC
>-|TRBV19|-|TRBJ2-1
CASSIFPPGTRQREQFF
TGTGCCAGTAGTATTTTTCCTCCTGGGACTCGCCAAAGGGAGCAGTTCTTC
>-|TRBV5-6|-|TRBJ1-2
CASSSLQGLYGYTF
TGTGCCAGCAGCAGTTTGCAGGGACTCTATGGCTACACCTTC
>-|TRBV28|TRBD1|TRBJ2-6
CASIPDRGRGANVLTF
TGTGCCAGCATACCGGACAGGGGGAGGGGGGCCAACGTCCTGACTTTC
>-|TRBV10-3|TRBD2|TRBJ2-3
CAISESRASGTYTDTQYF
TGTGCCATCAGTGAGTCGAGGGCTAGCGGGACCTACACAGATACGCAGTATTTT
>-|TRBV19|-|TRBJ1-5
CASSLSQGSFQPQHF
TGTGCCAGTAGTCTTTCCCAGGGGTCCTTTCAGCCCCAGCATTTT
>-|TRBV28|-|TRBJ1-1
CASSLQGWDTEAFF
TGTGCCAGCAGTTTACAGGGTTGGGACACTGAAGCTTTCTTT
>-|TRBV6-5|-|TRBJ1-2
CASSYYQGSYTF
TGTGCCAGCAGTTACTATCAGGGGAGCTACACCTTC
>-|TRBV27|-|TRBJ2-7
CASSLSVGSYEQYF
TGTGCCAGCAGTTTATCGGTCGGCTCCTACGAGCAGTACTTC
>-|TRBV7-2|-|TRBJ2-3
CASSLAGDLPKPSTDTQYF
TGTGCCAGCAGCTTAGCGGGAGATCTCCCGAAGCCTAGCACAGATACGCAGTATTTT
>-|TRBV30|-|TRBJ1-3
CAWDRDSGNTIYF
TGTGCCTGGGACCGGGACTCTGGAAACACCATATATTTT
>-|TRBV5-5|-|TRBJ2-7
CASSLGANEQYF
TGTGCCAGCAGCTTGGGAGCAAACGAGCAGTACTTC
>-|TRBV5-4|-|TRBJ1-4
CASSLGTANEKLFF
TGTGCCAGCAGCTTAGGAACAGCTAATGAAAAACTGTTTTTT
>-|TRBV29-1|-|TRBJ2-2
CSVDRGSTGELFF
TGCAGCGTTGATCGCGGGTCCACCGGGGAGCTGTTTTTT
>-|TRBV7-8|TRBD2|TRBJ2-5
CASSFPSTSGRGTQYF
TGTGCCAGCAGCTTCCCCTCGACTAGCGGCCGAGGGACCCAGTACTTC
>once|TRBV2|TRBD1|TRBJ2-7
CASTGQAYEQYF
TGTGCCAGCACGGGACAGGCCTACGAGCAGTACTTC